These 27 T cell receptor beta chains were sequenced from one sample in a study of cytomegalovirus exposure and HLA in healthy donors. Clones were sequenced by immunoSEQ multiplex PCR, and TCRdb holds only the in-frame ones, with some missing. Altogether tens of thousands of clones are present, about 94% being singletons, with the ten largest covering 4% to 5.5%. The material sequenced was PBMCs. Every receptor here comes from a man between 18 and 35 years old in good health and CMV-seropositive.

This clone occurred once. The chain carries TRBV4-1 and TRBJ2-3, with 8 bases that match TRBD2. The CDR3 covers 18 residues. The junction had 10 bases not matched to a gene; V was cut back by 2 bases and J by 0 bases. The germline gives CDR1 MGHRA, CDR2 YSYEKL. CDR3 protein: CASSQSGGASGSTDTQYF. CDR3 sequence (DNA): TGCGCCAGCAGCCAATCGGGGGGGGCTAGCGGGAGCACAGATACGCAGTATTTT.

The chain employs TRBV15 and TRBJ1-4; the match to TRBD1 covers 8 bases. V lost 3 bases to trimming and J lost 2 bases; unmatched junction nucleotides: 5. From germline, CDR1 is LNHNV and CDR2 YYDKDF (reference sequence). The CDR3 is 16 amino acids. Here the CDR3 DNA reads TGTGCCACCAGCAGGGACAGGGTCAACACTAATGAAAAACTGTTTTTT. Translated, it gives CATSRDRVNTNEKLFF. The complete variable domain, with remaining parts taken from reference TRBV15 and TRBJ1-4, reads DAMVIQNPRYQVTQFGKPVTLSCSQTLNHNVMYWYQQKSSQAPKLLFHYYDKDFNNEADTPDNFQSRRPNTSFCFLDIRSPGLGDTAMYLCATSRDRVNTNEKLFFGSGTQLSVL.

CDR3 amino acids: CATSTSGGNEQFF. CDR3 DNA: TGTGCCACCTCGACTAGCGGGGGCAATGAGCAGTTCTTC. The chain carries TRBV5-6 and TRBJ2-1, with 12 positions matching TRBD2. Per germline, CDR1 SGHDT and CDR2 YYEEEE. The CDR3 is 13 residues long. The ends lost 9 bases at V and 6 bases at J; junction bases unmatched: 4.

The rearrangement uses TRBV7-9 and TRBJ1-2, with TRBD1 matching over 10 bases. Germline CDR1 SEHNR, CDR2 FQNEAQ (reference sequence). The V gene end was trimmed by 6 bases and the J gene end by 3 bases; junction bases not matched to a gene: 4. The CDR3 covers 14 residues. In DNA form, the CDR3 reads TGTGCCAGCAGGACAGGGGGCATAGACTATGGCTACACCTTC. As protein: CASRTGGIDYGYTF.

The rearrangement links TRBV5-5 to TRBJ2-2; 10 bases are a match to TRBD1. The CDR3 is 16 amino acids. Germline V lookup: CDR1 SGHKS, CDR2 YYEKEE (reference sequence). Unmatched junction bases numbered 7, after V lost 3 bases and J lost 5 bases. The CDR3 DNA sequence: TGTGCCAGCAGCTGGCTCCAGGGACAGGGGACCGGGGAGCTGTTTTTT. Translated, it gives CASSWLQGQGTGELFF.

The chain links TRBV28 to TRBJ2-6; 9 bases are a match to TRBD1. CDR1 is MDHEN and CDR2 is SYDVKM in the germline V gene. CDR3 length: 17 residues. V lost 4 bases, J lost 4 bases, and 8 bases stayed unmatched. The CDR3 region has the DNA TGTGCCAGCAGTTCTGGGGACAGGGCTTCGGGGGCCAACGTCCTGACTTTC. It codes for CASSSGDRASGANVLTF.

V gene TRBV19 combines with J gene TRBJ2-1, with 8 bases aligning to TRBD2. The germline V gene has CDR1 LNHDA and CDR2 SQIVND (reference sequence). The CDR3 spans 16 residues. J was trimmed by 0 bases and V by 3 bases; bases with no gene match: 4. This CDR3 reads CASSIDGGASYNEQFF. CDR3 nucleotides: TGTGCCAGTAGTATTGACGGGGGGGCCTCCTACAATGAGCAGTTCTTC. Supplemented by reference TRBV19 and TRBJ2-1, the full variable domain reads DGGITQSPKYLFRKEGQNVTLSCEQNLNHDAMYWYRQDPGQGLRLIYYSQIVNDFQKGDIAEGYSVSREKKESFPLTVTSAQKNPTAFYLCASSIDGGASYNEQFFGPGTRLTVL.

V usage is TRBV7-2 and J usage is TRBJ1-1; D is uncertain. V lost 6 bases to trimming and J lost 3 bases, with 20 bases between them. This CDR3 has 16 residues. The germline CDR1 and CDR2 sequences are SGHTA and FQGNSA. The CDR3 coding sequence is TGTGCCAGCAGTCATGGGCTGCGAAGGAAAGACACTGAAGCTTTCTTT. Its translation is CASSHGLRRKDTEAFF.

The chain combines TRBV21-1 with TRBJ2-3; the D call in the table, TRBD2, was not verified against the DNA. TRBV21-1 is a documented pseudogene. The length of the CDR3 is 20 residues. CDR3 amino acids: CASTSRPPGLAGGPKDTQYF. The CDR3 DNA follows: TGTGCCAGCACGTCCCGCCCCCCGGGACTAGCGGGAGGGCCGAAAGATACGCAGTATTTT.

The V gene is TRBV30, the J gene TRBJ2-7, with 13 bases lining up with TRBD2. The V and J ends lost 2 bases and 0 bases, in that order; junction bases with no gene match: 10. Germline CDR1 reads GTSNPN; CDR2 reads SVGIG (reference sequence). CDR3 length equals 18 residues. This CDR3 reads CAWSSSPGTSGVSYEQYF. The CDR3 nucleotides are TGTGCCTGGAGTTCCTCCCCCGGGACTAGCGGGGTCTCCTACGAGCAGTACTTC.

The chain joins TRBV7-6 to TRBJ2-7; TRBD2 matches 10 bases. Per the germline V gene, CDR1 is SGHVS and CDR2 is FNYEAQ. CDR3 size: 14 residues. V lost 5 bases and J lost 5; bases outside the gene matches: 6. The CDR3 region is CASSRYGTSDEQYF. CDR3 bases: TGTGCCAGCAGCCGATACGGGACTAGCGACGAGCAGTACTTC.

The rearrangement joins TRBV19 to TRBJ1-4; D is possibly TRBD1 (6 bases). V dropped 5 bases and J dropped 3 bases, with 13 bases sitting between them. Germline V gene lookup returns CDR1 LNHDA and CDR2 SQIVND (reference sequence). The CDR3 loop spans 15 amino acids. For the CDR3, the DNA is TGTGCCAGTAGTGACAACAGGGTGTCTAATGAAAAACTGTTTTTT. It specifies CASSDNRVSNEKLFF.

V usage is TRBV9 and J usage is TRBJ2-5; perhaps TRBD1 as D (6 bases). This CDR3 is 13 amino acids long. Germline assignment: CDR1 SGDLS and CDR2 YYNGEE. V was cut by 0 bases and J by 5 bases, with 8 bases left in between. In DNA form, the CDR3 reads TGTGCCAGCAGCGTAGACAGGGATGAGACCCAGTACTTC. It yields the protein CASSVDRDETQYF.

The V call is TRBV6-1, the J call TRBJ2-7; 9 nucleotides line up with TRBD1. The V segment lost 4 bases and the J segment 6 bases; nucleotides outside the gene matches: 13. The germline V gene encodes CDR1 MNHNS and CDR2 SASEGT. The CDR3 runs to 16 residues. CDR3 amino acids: CASSASRGTGNREQYF. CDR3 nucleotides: TGTGCCAGCAGTGCTTCGAGAGGGACAGGGAATCGCGAGCAGTACTTC.

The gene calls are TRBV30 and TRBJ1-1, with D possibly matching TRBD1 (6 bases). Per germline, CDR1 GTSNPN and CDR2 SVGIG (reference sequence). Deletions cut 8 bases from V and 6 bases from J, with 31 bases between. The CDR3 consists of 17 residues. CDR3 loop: CAGVREMEPSGVSEAFF. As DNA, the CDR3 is TGTGCCGGGGTCCGGGAAATGGAACCCTCAGGGGTCTCTGAAGCTTTCTTT.

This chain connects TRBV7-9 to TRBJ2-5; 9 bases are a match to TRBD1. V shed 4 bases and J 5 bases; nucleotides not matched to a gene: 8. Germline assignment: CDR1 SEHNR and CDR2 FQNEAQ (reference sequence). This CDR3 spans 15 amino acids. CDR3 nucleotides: TGTGCCAGCAGCTGGGGACAGGGTTATAGGGAGACCCAGTACTTC. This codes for CASSWGQGYRETQYF.

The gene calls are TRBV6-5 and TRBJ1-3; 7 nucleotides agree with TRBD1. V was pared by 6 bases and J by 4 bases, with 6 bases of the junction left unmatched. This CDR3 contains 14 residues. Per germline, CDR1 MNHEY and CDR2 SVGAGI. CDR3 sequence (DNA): TGTGCCAGCAGCCTACGGACAGGAGGAAACACCATATATTTT. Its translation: CASSLRTGGNTIYF.

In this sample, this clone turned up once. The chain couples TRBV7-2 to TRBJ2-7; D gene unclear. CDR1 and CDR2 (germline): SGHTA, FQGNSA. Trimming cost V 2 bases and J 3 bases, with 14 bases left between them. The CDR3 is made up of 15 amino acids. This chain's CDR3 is CASSLKNYLRYEQYF. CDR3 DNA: TGTGCCAGCAGCTTAAAGAACTACCTCCGCTACGAGCAGTACTTC.

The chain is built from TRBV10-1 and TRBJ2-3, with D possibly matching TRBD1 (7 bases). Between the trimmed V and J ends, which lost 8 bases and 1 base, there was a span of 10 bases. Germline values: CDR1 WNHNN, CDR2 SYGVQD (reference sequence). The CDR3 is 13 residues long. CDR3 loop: CASGGTGTDTQYF. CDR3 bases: TGCGCCAGCGGGGGGACAGGCACAGATACGCAGTATTTT.

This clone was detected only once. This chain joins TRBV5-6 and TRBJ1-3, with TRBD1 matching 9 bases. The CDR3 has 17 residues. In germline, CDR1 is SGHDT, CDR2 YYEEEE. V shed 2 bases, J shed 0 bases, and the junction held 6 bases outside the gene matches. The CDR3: CASSLAGTGISGNTIYF. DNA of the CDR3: TGTGCCAGCAGCTTAGCCGGGACAGGGATCTCTGGAAACACCATATATTTT.

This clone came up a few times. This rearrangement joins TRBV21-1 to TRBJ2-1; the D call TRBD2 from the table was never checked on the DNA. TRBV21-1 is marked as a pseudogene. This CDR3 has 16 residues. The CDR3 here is CASSKATSGRRDEQFF. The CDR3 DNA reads TGTGCCAGCAGCAAAGCAACTAGCGGGAGGCGGGATGAGCAGTTCTTC.

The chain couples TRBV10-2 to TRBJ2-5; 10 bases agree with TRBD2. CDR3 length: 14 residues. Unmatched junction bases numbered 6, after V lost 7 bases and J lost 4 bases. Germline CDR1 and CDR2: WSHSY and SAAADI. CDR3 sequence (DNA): TGCGCCAGCATGAGCGGGGGGGCCAGAGAGACCCAGTACTTC. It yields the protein CASMSGGARETQYF.

The CDR3 nucleotides are TGTGCCAGCAGCTCCGCCCGGTCCAGGGCAAACGAGCAGTACTTC. This gives the protein CASSSARSRANEQYF. The chain combines TRBV5-5 with TRBJ2-7, with a weak D call TRBD1 (5 bases). The germline V and J ends were trimmed by 3 bases and 5 bases, with 18 bases remaining between them. The CDR3 extends over 15 amino acids. Looked up from germline, CDR1 is SGHKS and CDR2 is YYEKEE (reference sequence).

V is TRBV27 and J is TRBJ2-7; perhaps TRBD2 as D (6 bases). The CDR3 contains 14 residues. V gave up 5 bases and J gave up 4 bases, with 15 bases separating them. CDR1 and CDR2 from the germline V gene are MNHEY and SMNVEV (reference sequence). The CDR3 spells CASSKPGTGYEQYF. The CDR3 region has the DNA TGTGCCAGCAGTAAGCCCGGGACTGGTTACGAGCAGTACTTC.

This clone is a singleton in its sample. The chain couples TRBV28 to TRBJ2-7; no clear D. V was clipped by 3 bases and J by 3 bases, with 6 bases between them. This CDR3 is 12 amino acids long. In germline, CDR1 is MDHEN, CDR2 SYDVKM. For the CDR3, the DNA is TGTGCCAGCAGTTTGTCCCTCTACGAGCAGTACTTC. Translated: CASSLSLYEQYF.

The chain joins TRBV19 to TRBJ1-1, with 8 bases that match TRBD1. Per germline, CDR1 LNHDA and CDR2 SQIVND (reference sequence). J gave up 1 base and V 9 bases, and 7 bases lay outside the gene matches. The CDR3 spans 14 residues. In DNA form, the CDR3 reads TGTGCCAGCAGGACAGGGTTTGGGAACACTGAAGCTTTCTTT. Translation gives CASRTGFGNTEAFF.

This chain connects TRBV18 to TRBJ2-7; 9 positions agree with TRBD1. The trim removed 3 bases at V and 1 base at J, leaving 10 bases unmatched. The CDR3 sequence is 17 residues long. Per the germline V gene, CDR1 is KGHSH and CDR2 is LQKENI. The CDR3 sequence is CASSPKTGQGRSYEQYF. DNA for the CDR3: TGTGCCAGCTCACCCAAGACGGGACAGGGTAGGTCCTACGAGCAGTACTTC. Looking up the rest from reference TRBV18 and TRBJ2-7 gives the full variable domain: NAGVMQNPRHLVRRRGQEARLRCSPMKGHSHVYWYRQLPEEGLKFMVYLQKENIIDESGMPKERFSAEFPKEGPSILRIQQVVRGDSAAYFCASSPKTGQGRSYEQYFGPGTRLTVT.